The T cell receptor beta chain described here comes from a study of T cell responses to AZD1222 COVID-19 vaccine. Study in general: Analyses pooled second doses at about 4 or about 12 weeks. General observations from the study: The study sampled repertoires only after the peak T cell response.

In the case of this clone: Its target is not known.

Repertoires were generated with immunoSEQ multiplex PCR, while TCRdb's copy carries only in-frame clones and drops some. The sample has some 89,000 clones; approximately 89% are singletons. Germline CDR1 reads LGHDT; CDR2 reads YNNKEL (reference sequence). The CDR3 runs 17 residues. V lost 4 bases to trimming and J lost 3 bases, with 18 bases between them. The receptor's source is an adult in good health. The material sequenced was peripheral blood, taken on day 0 of AZD1222 vaccination. V and J are TRBV3-1 (or the pseudogene TRBV3-2) and TRBJ1-4; the D gene is possibly TRBD1 (6 bases). The CDR3 DNA follows: TGTGCCAGCAGCCCCCCCTTGAGGGGGACGTCTAATGAAAAACTGTTTTTT. Residues: CASSPPLRGTSNEKLFF.